A single sample is the source of the 10 T cell receptor beta chains below, sequenced in a study of graft-versus-host responses after intestinal transplantation (dated by TCRdb to 2020 to 2023). The meaning of the sample's time point label: cells obtained before transplantation from donor or recipient. For these TCRs, the target antigens are not known. Library construction relied on the immunoSEQ multiplex PCR assay. TCRdb stores this immuneACCESS table with in-frame sequences only. Part of the clones is absent; in the studies checked, under half of the shortfall reflects unresolved V genes, and no reason is known for the rest. The table for this sample lists about 36,000 clones; roughly 94% of them were counted only once. The top ten hold about 0.2% of the sample. This specimen consisted of unstimulated CD4+ T cells sorted from spleen or lymph node cells, obtained before transplant. The source of these receptors is a human donor who was the organ donor for an intestinal transplant.

This rearrangement joins TRBV6-5 to TRBJ1-4, with a weak D call TRBD1 (5 bases). The V and J ends lost 0 bases and 4 bases respectively, with 12 bases between them. This CDR3 has 16 amino acids. Germline V CDR1 and CDR2: MNHEY, SVGAGI. The CDR3 loop is CASSYSPGPINEKLFF. The CDR3 region has the DNA TGTGCCAGCAGTTACTCGCCGGGACCGATTAATGAAAAACTGTTTTTT.

About this clone: The sample carries other DNA sequences with the same CDR3. The rearrangement uses TRBV6-5 and TRBJ1-2, with D possibly TRBD1 on 5 matching bases. Trimming shortened V by 5 bases and J by 4 bases, and 14 bases separated the two germline ends. The CDR3 has 14 residues. Germline V lookup: CDR1 MNHEY, CDR2 SVGAGI. The chain's CDR3 is CASSPQQGIYGYTF. The CDR3 DNA reads TGTGCCAGCAGTCCCCAGCAGGGTATCTATGGCTACACCTTC.

This chain links TRBV30 with TRBJ1-6; D uncertain. Germline V gene sequence: CDR1 GTSNPN, CDR2 SVGIG (reference sequence). The CDR3 consists of 15 residues. V was clipped by 0 bases and J by 2 bases, with 8 bases between them. The CDR3 here is CAWSVRQTYNSPLHF. CDR3 DNA: TGTGCCTGGAGTGTACGGCAGACCTATAATTCACCCCTCCACTTT.

V gene TRBV4-3 combines with J gene TRBJ2-2, with D tentatively TRBD1 (6 bases). The CDR3 runs 18 residues. Germline CDR1 reads LGHNA; CDR2 reads YSLEER. V lost 3 bases and J 0 bases, leaving 17 bases between the germline ends. The CDR3 sequence is CASSQRIIWTANTGELFF. The CDR3 region has the DNA TGCGCCAGCAGCCAGCGGATAATCTGGACAGCGAACACCGGGGAGCTGTTTTTT.

The chain carries TRBV7-2 and TRBJ2-1, with D tentatively TRBD1 (5 bases). The CDR3 is made up of 16 amino acids. From germline, CDR1 is SGHTA and CDR2 FQGNSA. Trimming stripped 1 base from V and 0 bases from J, with 10 bases between. The CDR3 nucleotides are TGTGCCAGCAGCTTAGGAATTGACAGCTCCTACAATGAGCAGTTCTTC. It yields the protein CASSLGIDSSYNEQFF.

The CDR3 sequence: CASSLEAFNRGGYTF. CDR3 bases: TGTGCCAGCAGCTTAGAGGCCTTCAACAGGGGTGGCTACACCTTC. The genes are TRBV11-2 and TRBJ1-2, with 7 bases matching TRBD1. The ends lost 0 bases at V and 7 bases at J; junction bases unmatched: 8. This CDR3 is built from 15 residues. Germline V gene sequence: CDR1 SGHAT, CDR2 FQNNGV.

The V gene is TRBV7-6, the J gene TRBJ2-1; D may be TRBD1 (6 bases). Germline-derived CDR1 and CDR2 are SGHVS and FNYEAQ. Trimming removed 4 bases from V and 3 bases from J, with 10 bases in between. The CDR3 contains 14 residues. CDR3 loop: CASSSTGNYNEQFF. The DNA for the CDR3 is TGTGCCAGCAGCTCTACAGGGAACTACAATGAGCAGTTCTTC.

The V gene is TRBV9, the J gene TRBJ1-5; the match to TRBD1 covers 8 bases. V lost 2 bases to trimming and J lost 5 bases; unmatched junction nucleotides: 6. Per germline, CDR1 SGDLS and CDR2 YYNGEE. The CDR3 length is 15 residues. The CDR3 sequence: CASSVDHRGDQPQHF. DNA for the CDR3: TGTGCCAGCAGCGTGGATCACAGGGGGGATCAGCCCCAGCATTTT.

The chain uses TRBV5-1 and TRBJ2-3; 9 nucleotides agree with TRBD1. J was trimmed by 4 bases and V by 3 bases; bases with no gene match: 0. The germline CDR1 and CDR2 sequences are SGHRS and YFSETQ. This CDR3 region has 13 residues. This chain's CDR3 is CASSWDRADTQYF. CDR3 coding DNA: TGCGCCAGCAGCTGGGACAGGGCAGATACGCAGTATTTT.

The chain carries TRBV6-1 and TRBJ1-5; possible D gene TRBD1, 6 bases. Trimming took off 6 bases at V and 0 bases at J, with 12 bases between the two ends. This CDR3 comprises 15 residues. CDR1 and CDR2 (germline): MNHNS, SASEGT. The chain's CDR3 is CASRGGQISNQPQHF. The CDR3 DNA follows: TGTGCCAGCAGGGGGGGACAAATTAGCAATCAGCCCCAGCATTTT.